This T cell receptor (beta chain) was sequenced during a study of T cells in Graves' hyperthyroidism and ophthalmopathy (dated by TCRdb to between 2019 and 2020). Regarding the research as a whole: Peripheral blood was collected at initial diagnosis, before any treatment. To identify TCR V-J signatures that set the groups apart, the researchers used a discovery cohort of more than 95 patients, made up of around 42 with Graves' ophthalmopathy and some 60 with stable Graves' hyperthyroidism. An independent validation cohort of about 19 hyperthyroidism patients and 17 patients who later progressed to ophthalmopathy tested prospective prediction of ophthalmopathy. The roughly 91 discovery patients were randomly split 7:3 into training and test sets. Thyroid tissue and blood T-cell repertoires from over 5 Graves' hyperthyroidism patients were also compared in the study. Following sampling, methimazole starting at 30 mg daily was given to hyperthyroidism patients, and high-dose intravenous methylprednisolone was given to ophthalmopathy patients. TCR Vbeta CDR3 sequencing of roughly 140 peripheral blood samples (over 40 ophthalmopathy, 75 to 85 hyperthyroidism and approximately 17 progressor patients) is reported in the paper. The study at large found these results: Blood samples also contained most of the expanded thyroid clonotypes (frequency above 0.001), which suggests that blood repertoires may reflect thyroid immune responses. A 13 V-J signature model separated ophthalmopathy from stable hyperthyroidism, with approximately 86% sensitivity and 81% to 83% specificity in cross-validation and 80%/75% in testing. Sample size was not statistically predetermined, and blinding of investigators to group allocation was not performed. In validation, the model predicted progression to ophthalmopathy a median of approximately 6.3 months before onset, with over 55% sensitivity and roughly 77% specificity.

Graves' hyperthyroidism was defined as stable when no progression to ophthalmopathy occurred over 18 months of follow-up. The hyperthyroidism patients were between 18 and 65 years old and newly diagnosed, with a disease duration of less than 2 months. Exclusion was applied to patients with uncontrolled infections, other autoimmune diseases, pregnancy or lactation. Clinical symptoms, serum thyroxine and TRAb, thyroid ultrasound, and orbital computed tomography formed the basis for the diagnoses. PBMCs were isolated from about 10 ml of fresh peripheral blood by Ficoll-Paque density gradient centrifugation. Total RNA was extracted using Trizol reagent, and RNA quality was assessed on an Agilent 2100 Bioanalyzer. Amplification of TCR beta CDR3 regions was carried out from RNA transcripts. A first-round RT-PCR of the TCR CDR3 used the HTBI primer set with the Qiagen OneStep RT-PCR kit. A second multiplex PCR round built the libraries, followed by size selection and purification. Sequencing of the libraries was done on an Illumina HiSeq2000 using paired-end 100 bp reads. Per the source publication's procedure: SOAPnuke was used to process the raw data, removing reads that contained adapters or uncalled bases, had a mean Phred below 15, or lacked an exact match to the constant primer or identifier. High-quality paired reads were merged using COPE v1.2.5, and each unique nucleotide sequence was defined as a clonotype. Clonotypes were aligned to IMGT TRBV, TRBD and TRBJ reference segments using MiTCR v1.1. Analysis was restricted to V-J combinations with a frequency above 0.0001, which covered roughly 99% of repertoires. A TCS score was defined as the ratio between F50 (clonal expansion) and ExV (chaos), using BLOSUM62-based TCRdist between CDR3 peptides within each V-J. Welch's t-statistics and random forest reduced some 510 V-J features to 13, which were used in a naive Bayes classifier (R e1071). TCRdb reanalyzed the raw reads on its own, using fastp at Q25 for trimming and MiXCR for clone calling, and kept in-frame beta chains. Each CDR3 protein appears once, grouped with its most common genes and DNA. In this record, the V and J calls reflect TCRdb's handling and not the investigators' own analysis. This sample lists roughly 700,000 distinct CDR3 sequences; around a sixth were detected once. The leading ten clones occupy about 16% of the sample.

This clonotype was observed many times. The clone's antigen remains unknown. Nothing much larger sits one base from this clone, and base qualities are not available. CDR1 and CDR2 are read off the germline V gene (reference sequence) as LGHDT and YNNKEL. Relative to germline, V is missing 4 bases and J is missing 7 bases, with 6 bases of the junction outside any gene match. The CDR3 runs 14 amino acids, cysteine and phenylalanine included. Left in the record is the CDR3 DNA by itself, 42 bases read in frame from the first base. Sequenced: blood. The source of this sequence is a man in his fifties with Graves' hyperthyroidism. The chain is encoded by TRBV3-1 joined to TRBJ1-4; TRBD1 fits 7 bases in the junction. For the CDR3, the sequence is CASSLGRGSEKLFF. The sequenced DNA is TGTGCCAGCAGCCTGGGCAGGGGGAGTGAAAAACTGTTTTTT. Full variable domain (CDR3 extended with the reference TRBV3-1 and TRBJ1-4 proteins): DTAVSQTPKYLVTQMGNDKSIKCEQNLGHDTMYWYKQDSKKFLKIMFSYNNKELIINETVPNRFSPKSPDKAHLNLHINSLELGDSAVYFCASSLGRGSEKLFFGSGTQLSVL.